Presented here are 4 T cell receptor beta chains from one specimen sequenced in a study of blood T cell repertoires in COVID-19. Sequencing was performed with immunoSEQ multiplex PCR; in TCRdb, only in-frame clones are kept and a portion is missing. The sample has around 94,000 clones, around four fifths seen once. Sample: peripheral blood. The source of these receptors is a man aged 45-65 years with acute or convalescent COVID-19.

This chain links TRBV18 with TRBJ2-4; 8 positions agree with TRBD2. The germline CDR1 and CDR2 sequences are KGHSH and LQKENI. The V gene end was trimmed by 3 bases and the J gene end by 1 base; junction bases not matched to a gene: 2. This CDR3 comprises 15 residues. The CDR3 sequence: CASSPERGAKNIQYF. The CDR3 DNA sequence: TGTGCCAGCTCACCCGAGCGGGGGGCCAAAAACATTCAGTACTTC.

V gene TRBV18 combines with J gene TRBJ2-7; weak D call: TRBD1 (6 bases). V was shortened by 4 bases and J by 2 bases, with 6 bases between the two germline ends. Per the germline V gene, CDR1 is KGHSH and CDR2 is LQKENI. The CDR3 length is 12 residues. The CDR3 reads CASSQGAYEQYF. CDR3 bases: TGTGCCAGCTCACAGGGGGCCTACGAGCAGTACTTC. The whole variable domain, remainder taken from reference TRBV18 and TRBJ2-7, is NAGVMQNPRHLVRRRGQEARLRCSPMKGHSHVYWYRQLPEEGLKFMVYLQKENIIDESGMPKERFSAEFPKEGPSILRIQQVVRGDSAAYFCASSQGAYEQYFGPGTRLTVT.

V usage is TRBV19 and J usage is TRBJ2-1, with 9 bases lining up with TRBD2. The CDR3 is 15 amino acids. In germline, CDR1 is LNHDA, CDR2 SQIVND (reference sequence). V lost 6 bases to trimming and J lost 7 bases; unmatched junction nucleotides: 10. CDR3 in DNA: TGTGCCAGTAGCGCGGGGGGGCCGGTAGGAAATGAGCAGTTCTTC. Protein sequence: CASSAGGPVGNEQFF.

The chain is built from TRBV7-8 and TRBJ1-2; the D is unclear. Germline CDR1 and CDR2: SGHVS and FQNEAQ. Trimming removed 3 bases at V and 4 bases at J, with 9 bases between. There are 13 residues in the CDR3. The chain's CDR3 is CASSLIVGYGYTF. CDR3 coding DNA: TGTGCCAGCAGCTTGATCGTCGGCTATGGCTACACCTTC.